This T cell receptor beta chain came from a study of CD8+ T cells in alopecia areata. Across the study: Twice a day, 5 to 10 mg of oral tofacitinib was administered to treated patients. Study conclusions and caveats: Higher clonality and more expanded CD8+ clones appeared in lesional than normal scalp. Although TCR sharing was seen in mice, sharing across patients was less clear, possibly for HLA-related reasons.

Treatment in this sample: oral pan-JAK inhibitor, 5-10 mg twice daily. Samples from alopecia areata patients were lesional scalp punch biopsies and peripheral blood. In regard to this clone: Its antigen is still unknown.

RNA was isolated and reverse transcribed to cDNA, the sequencing template. The table came from immunoSEQ multiplex PCR; TCRdb's copy has only in-frame clones and leaves some out. The data contain under 95,000 clones, about three quarters of them singletons. The receptor's source is a human donor with alopecia areata. Material: CD8+ T cells sorted from blood, obtained at approximately week 45, from a patient treated with tofacitinib.

CDR3 bases: TGCGCCAGCAGCCAAGATCTGGGTTTGAACACTGAAGCTTTCTTT. Protein: CASSQDLGLNTEAFF. The chain has TRBV4-3 and TRBJ1-1; D call uncertain. Germline CDR1 and CDR2: LGHNA and YSLEER. This CDR3 comprises 15 residues. V gave up 0 bases and J gave up 0 bases, with 8 bases separating them.